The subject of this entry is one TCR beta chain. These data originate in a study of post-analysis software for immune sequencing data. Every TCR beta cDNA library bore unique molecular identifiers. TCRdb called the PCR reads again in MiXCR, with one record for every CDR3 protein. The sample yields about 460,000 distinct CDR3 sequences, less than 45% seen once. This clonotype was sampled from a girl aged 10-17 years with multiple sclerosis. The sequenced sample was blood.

The CDR3 DNA sequence: TGTGCCAGCAGCCAATGGCGGGGGGCTGAAGCTTTCTTT. This codes for CASSQWRGAEAFF. The chain employs TRBV3-1 and TRBJ1-1; tentative D call: TRBD1 (5 bases). V was pared by 2 bases and J by 6 bases, with 10 bases between. Germline V gene data show CDR1 as LGHDT and CDR2 as YNNKEL (reference sequence). The CDR3 length is 13 residues. Based on the CDR3 plus reference TRBV3-1 and TRBJ1-1, the full variable domain is DTAVSQTPKYLVTQMGNDKSIKCEQNLGHDTMYWYKQDSKKFLKIMFSYNNKELIINETVPNRFSPKSPDKAHLNLHINSLELGDSAVYFCASSQWRGAEAFFGQGTRLTVV.